What follows describes a single TCR beta chain. The antigen remains undetermined. This record comes from a study of CD8+ T cells in alopecia areata. Study-level information: The tofacitinib course ran for 6 to 18 months and was followed by 6 months off drug. Findings and limits, study-wide: Scalp and blood samples kept many expanded lesional clones throughout tofacitinib. Any link of baseline CD8+ expansion to response, resting on one nonresponder, remains uncertain.

After isolation, RNA underwent reverse transcription to generate cDNA as the sequencing template. Data came from immunoSEQ multiplex PCR; TCRdb stores just in-frame clones and leaves some out. The table has under 200,000 clones, roughly two thirds seen once. Treatment noted: oral pan-JAK inhibitor, 5-10 mg twice daily. This receptor was identified in a human donor with alopecia areata. Source: CD4+ T cells sorted from blood, taken at week 4, from a patient treated with tofacitinib.

The CDR3: CAFGPSNTGELFF. CDR3 bases: TGTGCCTTCGGACCTTCGAACACCGGGGAGCTGTTTTTT. V gene TRBV30 combines with J gene TRBJ2-2; D remains ambiguous. CDR3 length: 13 amino acids. CDR1 GTSNPN and CDR2 SVGIG come from the germline V gene (reference sequence). Trimming took 7 bases from V and 0 from J, leaving 9 bases between them.